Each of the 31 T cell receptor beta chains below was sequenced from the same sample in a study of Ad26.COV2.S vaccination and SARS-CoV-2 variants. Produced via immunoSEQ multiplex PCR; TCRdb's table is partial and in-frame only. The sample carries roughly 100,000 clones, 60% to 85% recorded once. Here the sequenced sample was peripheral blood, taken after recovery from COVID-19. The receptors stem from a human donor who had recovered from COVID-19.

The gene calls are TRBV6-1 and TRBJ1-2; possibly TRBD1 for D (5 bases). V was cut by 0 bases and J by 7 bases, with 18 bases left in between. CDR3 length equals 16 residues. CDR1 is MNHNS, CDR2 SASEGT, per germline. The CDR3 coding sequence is TGTGCCAGCAGTGAAGCTGAAGTGGGGGTAAAATCTGGCTACACCTTC. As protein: CASSEAEVGVKSGYTF.

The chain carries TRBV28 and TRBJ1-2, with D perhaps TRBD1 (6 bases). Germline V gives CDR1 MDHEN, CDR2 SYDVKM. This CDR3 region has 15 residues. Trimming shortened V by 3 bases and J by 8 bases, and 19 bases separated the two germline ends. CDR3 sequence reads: CASSLGTLSSGGYTF. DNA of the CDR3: TGTGCCAGCAGTTTGGGGACATTATCGAGTGGCGGCTACACCTTC.

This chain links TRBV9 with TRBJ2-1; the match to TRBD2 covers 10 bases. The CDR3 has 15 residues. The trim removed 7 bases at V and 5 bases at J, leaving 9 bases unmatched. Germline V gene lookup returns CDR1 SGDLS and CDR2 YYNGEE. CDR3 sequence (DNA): TGTGCCAGCCAGCCAAGCGGGGGGGACAACAATGAGCAGTTCTTC. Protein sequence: CASQPSGGDNNEQFF. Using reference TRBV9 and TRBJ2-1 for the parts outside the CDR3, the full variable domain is DSGVTQTPKHLITATGQRVTLRCSPRSGDLSVYWYQQSLDQGLQFLIQYYNGEERAKGNILERFSAQQFPDLHSELNLSSLELGDSALYFCASQPSGGDNNEQFFGPGTRLTVL.

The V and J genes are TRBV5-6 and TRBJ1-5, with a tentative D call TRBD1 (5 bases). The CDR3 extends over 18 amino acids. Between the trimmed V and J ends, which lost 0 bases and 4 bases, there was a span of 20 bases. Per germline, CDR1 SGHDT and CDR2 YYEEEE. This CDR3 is CASSLGSFGGGGNQPQHF. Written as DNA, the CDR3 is TGTGCCAGCAGCTTGGGGTCTTTTGGGGGTGGCGGTAATCAGCCCCAGCATTTT.

CDR3 DNA: TGTGCCAGTAGTATTCGGGCTCCTAAAGATAATTCACCCCTCCACTTT. Protein product: CASSIRAPKDNSPLHF. The V and J genes are TRBV19 and TRBJ1-6; D remains ambiguous. The CDR3 length is 16 residues. Trimming took off 3 bases at V and 5 bases at J, with 14 bases between the two ends. The V gene's germline CDR1 is LNHDA and CDR2 SQIVND (reference sequence). The variable domain in full, completed from reference TRBV19 and TRBJ1-6, reads DGGITQSPKYLFRKEGQNVTLSCEQNLNHDAMYWYRQDPGQGLRLIYYSQIVNDFQKGDIAEGYSVSREKKESFPLTVTSAQKNPTAFYLCASSIRAPKDNSPLHFGNGTRLTVT.

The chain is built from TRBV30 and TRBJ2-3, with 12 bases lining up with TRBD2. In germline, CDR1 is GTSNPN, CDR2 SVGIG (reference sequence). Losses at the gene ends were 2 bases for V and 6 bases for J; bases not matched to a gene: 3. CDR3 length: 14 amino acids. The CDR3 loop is CAWSFGLAGDTQYF. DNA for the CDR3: TGTGCCTGGAGTTTCGGACTAGCGGGGGATACGCAGTATTTT.

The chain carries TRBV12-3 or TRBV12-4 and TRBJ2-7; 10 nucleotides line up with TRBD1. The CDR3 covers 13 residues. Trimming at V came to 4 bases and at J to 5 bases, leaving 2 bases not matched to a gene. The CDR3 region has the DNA TGTGCCAGCAGTTGGACAGGGGGAGACGAGCAGTACTTC. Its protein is CASSWTGGDEQYF.

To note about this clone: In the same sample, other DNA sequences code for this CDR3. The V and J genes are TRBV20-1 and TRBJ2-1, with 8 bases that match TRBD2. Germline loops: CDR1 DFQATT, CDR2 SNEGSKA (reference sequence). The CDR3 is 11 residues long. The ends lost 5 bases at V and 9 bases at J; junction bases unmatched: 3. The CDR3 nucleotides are TGCAGTGCTCGCGGGGGGAGTGAGCAGTTCTTC. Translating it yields CSARGGSEQFF.

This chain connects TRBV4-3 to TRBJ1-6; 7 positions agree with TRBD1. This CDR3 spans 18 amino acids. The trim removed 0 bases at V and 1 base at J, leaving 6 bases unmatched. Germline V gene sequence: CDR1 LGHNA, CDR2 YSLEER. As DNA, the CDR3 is TGCGCCAGCAGCCAAGATTCTGGACAGGTTTCCTATAATTCACCCCTCCACTTT. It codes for CASSQDSGQVSYNSPLHF.

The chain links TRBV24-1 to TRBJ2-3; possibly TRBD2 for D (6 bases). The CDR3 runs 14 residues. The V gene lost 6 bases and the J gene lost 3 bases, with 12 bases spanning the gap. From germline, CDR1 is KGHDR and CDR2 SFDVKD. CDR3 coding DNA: TGTGCCACCAGTCCCTACGGAGGGACAGATACGCAGTATTTT. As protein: CATSPYGGTDTQYF.

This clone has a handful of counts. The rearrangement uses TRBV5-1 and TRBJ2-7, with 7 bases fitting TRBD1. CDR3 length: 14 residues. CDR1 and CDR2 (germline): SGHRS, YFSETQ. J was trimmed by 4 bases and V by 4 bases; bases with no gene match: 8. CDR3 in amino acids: CASSPGQRDYEQYF. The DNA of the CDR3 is TGCGCCAGCAGCCCGGGACAGAGGGATTACGAGCAGTACTTC.

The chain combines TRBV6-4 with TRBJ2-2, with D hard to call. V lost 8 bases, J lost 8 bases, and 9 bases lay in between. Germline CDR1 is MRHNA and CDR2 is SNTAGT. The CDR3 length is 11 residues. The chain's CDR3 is CASGDSGELFF. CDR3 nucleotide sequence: TGTGCCAGCGGGGATTCTGGGGAGCTGTTTTTT.

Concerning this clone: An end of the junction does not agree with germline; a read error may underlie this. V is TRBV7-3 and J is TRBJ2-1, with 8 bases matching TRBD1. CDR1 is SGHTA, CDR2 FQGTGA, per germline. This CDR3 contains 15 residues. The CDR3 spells CASTLRTGRNNEQFF. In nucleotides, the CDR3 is TGTGCCAGCACCTTACGGACAGGGCGAAACAATGAGCAGTTCTTC. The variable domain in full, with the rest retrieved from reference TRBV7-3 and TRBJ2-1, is GAGVSQTPSNKVTEKGKYVELRCDPISGHTALYWYRQSLGQGPEFLIYFQGTGAADDSGLPNDRFFAVRPEGSVSTLKIQRTERGDSAVYLCASTLRTGRNNEQFFGPGTRLTVL.

The CDR3 DNA follows: TGTGCTAGTGGACCTCCCCTCGGACGGTATGGCTACACCTTC. It yields the protein CASGPPLGRYGYTF. The chain combines TRBV12-5 with TRBJ1-2; D not resolved. Trimming stripped 6 bases from V and 5 bases from J, with 16 bases between. Germline CDR1 reads LGHNT; CDR2 reads FRNRAP. The CDR3 sequence is 14 residues long.

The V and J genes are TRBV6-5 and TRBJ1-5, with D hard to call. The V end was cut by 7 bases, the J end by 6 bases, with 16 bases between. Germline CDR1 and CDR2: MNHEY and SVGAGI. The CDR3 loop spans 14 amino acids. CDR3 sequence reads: CASTPRINSQPQHF. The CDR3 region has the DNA TGTGCCAGCACCCCCAGGATTAACAGTCAGCCCCAGCATTTT.

The CDR3 reads CASSFEYTGELFF. The CDR3 DNA reads TGTGCCAGCAGTTTCGAGTATACCGGGGAGCTGTTTTTT. The rearrangement uses TRBV12-3 or TRBV12-4 and TRBJ2-2; D ambiguous. Trimming took 3 bases from V and 5 from J, leaving 7 bases between them. The CDR3 contains 13 residues.

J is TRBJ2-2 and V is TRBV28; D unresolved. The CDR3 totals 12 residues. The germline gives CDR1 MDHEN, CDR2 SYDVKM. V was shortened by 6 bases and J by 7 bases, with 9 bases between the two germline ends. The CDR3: CASSLEYGELFF. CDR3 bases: TGTGCCAGCAGCCTAGAGTACGGGGAGCTGTTTTTT.

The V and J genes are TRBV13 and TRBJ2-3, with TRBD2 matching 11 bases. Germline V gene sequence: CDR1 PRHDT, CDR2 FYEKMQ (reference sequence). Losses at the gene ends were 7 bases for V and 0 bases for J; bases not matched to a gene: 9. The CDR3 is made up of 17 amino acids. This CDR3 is CASTTSGTSGSTDTQYF. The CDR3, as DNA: TGTGCCAGCACCACCAGCGGGACTAGCGGTAGCACAGATACGCAGTATTTT.

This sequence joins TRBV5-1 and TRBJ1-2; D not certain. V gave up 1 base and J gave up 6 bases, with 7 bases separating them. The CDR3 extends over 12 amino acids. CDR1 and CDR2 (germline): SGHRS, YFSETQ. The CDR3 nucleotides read TGCGCCAGCAGCTTGAGGGCTAATGGCTACACCTTC. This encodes CASSLRANGYTF.

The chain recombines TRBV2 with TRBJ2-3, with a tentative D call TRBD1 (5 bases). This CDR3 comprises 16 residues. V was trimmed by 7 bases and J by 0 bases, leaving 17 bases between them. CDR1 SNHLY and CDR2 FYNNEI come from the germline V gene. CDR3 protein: CASKGKETASTDTQYF. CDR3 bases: TGTGCCAGCAAGGGTAAGGAGACAGCTAGCACAGATACGCAGTATTTT.

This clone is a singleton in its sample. CDR3 DNA: TGTGCCATAGCCCAGGTGACAGAAGGTGGCTACACCTTC. Translated, it gives CAIAQVTEGGYTF. The genes are TRBV10-3 and TRBJ1-2; D might be TRBD1 (5 bases). CDR1 ENHRY and CDR2 SYGVKD come from the germline V gene. The CDR3 is 13 residues long. V dropped 9 bases and J dropped 7 bases, with 18 bases sitting between them.

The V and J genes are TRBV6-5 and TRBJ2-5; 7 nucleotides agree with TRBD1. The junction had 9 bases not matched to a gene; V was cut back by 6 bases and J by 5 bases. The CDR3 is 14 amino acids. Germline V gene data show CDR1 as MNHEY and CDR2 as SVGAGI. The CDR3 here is CASRPGQLRETQYF. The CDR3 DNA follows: TGTGCCAGCAGGCCGGGACAGCTCCGGGAGACCCAGTACTTC.

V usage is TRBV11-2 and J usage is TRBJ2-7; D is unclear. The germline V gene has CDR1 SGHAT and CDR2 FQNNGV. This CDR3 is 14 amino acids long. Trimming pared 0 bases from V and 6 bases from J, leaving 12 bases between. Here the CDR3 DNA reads TGTGCCAGCAGCTTAGATCCCGCCTTGGGCGAGCAGTACTTC. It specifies CASSLDPALGEQYF.

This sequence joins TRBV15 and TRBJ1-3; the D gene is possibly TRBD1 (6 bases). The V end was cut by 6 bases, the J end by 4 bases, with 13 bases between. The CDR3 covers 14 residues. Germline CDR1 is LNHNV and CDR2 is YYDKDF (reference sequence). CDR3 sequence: CATRKGVAGNTIYF. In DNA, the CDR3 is TGTGCCACCAGAAAGGGGGTTGCGGGAAACACCATATATTTT. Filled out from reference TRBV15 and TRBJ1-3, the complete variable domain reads DAMVIQNPRYQVTQFGKPVTLSCSQTLNHNVMYWYQQKSSQAPKLLFHYYDKDFNNEADTPDNFQSRRPNTSFCFLDIRSPGLGDTAMYLCATRKGVAGNTIYFGEGSWLTVV.

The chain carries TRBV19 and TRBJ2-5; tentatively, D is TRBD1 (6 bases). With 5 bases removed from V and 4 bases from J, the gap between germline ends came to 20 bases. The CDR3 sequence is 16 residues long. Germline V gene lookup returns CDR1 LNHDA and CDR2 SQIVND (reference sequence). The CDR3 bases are TGTGCCAGTAGTTCACAGGGCGGGTTTGTTGGAGAGACCCAGTACTTC. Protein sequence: CASSSQGGFVGETQYF.

For the CDR3, the DNA is TGTGCCAGCAAGGGGTGGGATGGCACAGATACGCAGTATTTT. Protein: CASKGWDGTDTQYF. This chain connects TRBV28 to TRBJ2-3, with D possibly matching TRBD1 (5 bases). With 7 bases removed from V and 1 base from J, the gap between germline ends came to 12 bases. Germline CDR1 is MDHEN and CDR2 is SYDVKM. There are 14 residues in the CDR3.

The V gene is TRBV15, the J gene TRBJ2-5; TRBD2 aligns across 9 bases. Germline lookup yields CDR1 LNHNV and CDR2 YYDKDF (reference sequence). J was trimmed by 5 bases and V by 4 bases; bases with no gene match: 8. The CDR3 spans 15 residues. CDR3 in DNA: TGTGCCACCAGCAACCCGGGACTAGCTTCCGAGACCCAGTACTTC. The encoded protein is CATSNPGLASETQYF.

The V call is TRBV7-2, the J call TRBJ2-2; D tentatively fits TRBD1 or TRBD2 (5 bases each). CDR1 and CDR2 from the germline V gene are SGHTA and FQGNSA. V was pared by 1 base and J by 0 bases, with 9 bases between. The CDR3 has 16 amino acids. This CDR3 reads CASSLGGTANTGELFF. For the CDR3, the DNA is TGTGCCAGCAGCTTAGGGGGGACGGCGAACACCGGGGAGCTGTTTTTT. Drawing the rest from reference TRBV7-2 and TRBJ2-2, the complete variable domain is GAGVSQSPSNKVTEKGKDVELRCDPISGHTALYWYRQSLGQGLEFLIYFQGNSAPDKSGLPSDRFSAERTGGSVSTLTIQRTQQEDSAVYLCASSLGGTANTGELFFGEGSRLTVL.

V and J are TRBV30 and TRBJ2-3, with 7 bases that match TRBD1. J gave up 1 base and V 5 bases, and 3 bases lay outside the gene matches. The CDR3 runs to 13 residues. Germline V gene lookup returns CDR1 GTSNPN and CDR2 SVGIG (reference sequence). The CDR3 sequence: CAWVTGGTDTQYF. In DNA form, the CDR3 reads TGTGCCTGGGTAACAGGGGGCACAGATACGCAGTATTTT.

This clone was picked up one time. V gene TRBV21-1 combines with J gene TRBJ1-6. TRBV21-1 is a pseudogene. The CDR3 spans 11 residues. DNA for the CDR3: TGTGCCGCCCCAAGTGGTTCACCCCTCCACTTT. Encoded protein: CAAPSGSPLHF.

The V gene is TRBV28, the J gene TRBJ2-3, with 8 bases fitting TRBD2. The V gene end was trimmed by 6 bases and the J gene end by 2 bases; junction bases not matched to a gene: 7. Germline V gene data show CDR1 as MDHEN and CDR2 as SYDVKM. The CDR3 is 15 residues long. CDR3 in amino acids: CASRGAGENTDTQYF. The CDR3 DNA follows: TGTGCCAGCAGGGGAGCGGGGGAGAACACAGATACGCAGTATTTT. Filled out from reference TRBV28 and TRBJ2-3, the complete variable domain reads DVKVTQSSRYLVKRTGEKVFLECVQDMDHENMFWYRQDPGLGLRLIYFSYDVKMKEKGDIPEGYSVSREKKERFSLILESASTNQTSMYLCASRGAGENTDTQYFGPGTRLTVL.